The present entry profiles one TCR beta chain with its context. Data came from immunoSEQ multiplex PCR; TCRdb stores just in-frame clones and leaves some out. The sample includes 2,500 to 3,500 clones, around 80% seen only once; the top ten take approximately 10%. The data were taken from a study of chemoradiotherapy in HPV16-positive cancers. V was pared by 0 bases and J by 2 bases, with 7 bases between. Per germline, CDR1 MNHEY and CDR2 SVGAGI. The CDR3 is made up of 14 amino acids. The rearrangement links TRBV6-5 to TRBJ1-2; unclear D gene. The sequence came from a human donor with HPV-associated anogenital cancer. The sequencing here drew on tumor tissue, taken from a patient who underwent chemoradiotherapy. Written as DNA, the CDR3 is TGTGCCAGCAGTTACTCGGCAGGAAACTATGGCTACACCTTC. Encoded protein: CASSYSAGNYGYTF.